This T cell receptor (beta chain) was identified in a study of CD8 T cells in Susac syndrome. It was with random hexamers that about 0.45 to 1 ug RNA was reverse transcribed. It was immunoSEQ multiplex PCR that amplified TCR beta CDR3 across 54 Vbeta and 13 Jbeta. TCRdb itself ran the immunoSEQ multiplex PCR reads through MiXCR, one entry per CDR3 protein. The sample has 300,000 or so distinct CDR3 sequences; about 90% are singletons. CDR1 and CDR2 (germline): SGHRS, YFSETQ. The CDR3 is made up of 18 amino acids. The TEMRA cells underwent FACS enrichment, while the CD8+ and CD4+ T cells underwent negative isolation. Worth noting for this clonotype: A junction boundary mismatches the germline segment, possibly from a read error.

The material sequenced was CD4+ T cells from PBMCs. The chain has TRBV5-1 and TRBJ2-2, with 10 positions matching TRBD1. The source is a human donor with multiple sclerosis. The CDR3 reads CASSLTLTGGANTGELFF. For the CDR3, the DNA is TGCGCCAGCAGCTTGACCCTGACAGGGGGCGCGAATACCGGGGAGCTGTTTTTT.